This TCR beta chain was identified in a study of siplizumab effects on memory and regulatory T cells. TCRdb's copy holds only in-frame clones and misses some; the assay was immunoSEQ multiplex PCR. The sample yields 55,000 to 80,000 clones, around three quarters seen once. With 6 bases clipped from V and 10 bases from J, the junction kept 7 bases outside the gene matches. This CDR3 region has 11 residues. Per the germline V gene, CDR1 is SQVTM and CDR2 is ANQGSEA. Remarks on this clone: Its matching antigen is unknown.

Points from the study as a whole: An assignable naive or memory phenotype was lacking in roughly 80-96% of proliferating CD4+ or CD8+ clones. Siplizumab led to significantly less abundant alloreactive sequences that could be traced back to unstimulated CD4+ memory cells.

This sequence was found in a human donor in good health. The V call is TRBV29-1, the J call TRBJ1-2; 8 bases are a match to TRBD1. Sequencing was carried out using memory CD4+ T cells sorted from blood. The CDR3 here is CSVVRTGPYTF. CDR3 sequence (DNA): TGCAGCGTAGTGAGGACAGGGCCCTACACCTTC.